These 27 T cell receptor beta chains originate from one sample sequenced in a study of CD8+ T cells in alopecia areata. RNA, once extracted, was reverse transcribed into cDNA for use as the sequencing template. The assay was immunoSEQ multiplex PCR, and TCRdb's table has in-frame clones only and misses some. The sample has hundreds of thousands of clones, 65% to 70% seen once; the top ten hold approximately 1.2%. Sequences were derived from CD4+ T cells sorted from blood, sampled at week 0. These receptors were collected from a human donor with alopecia areata.

The chain combines TRBV6-5 with TRBJ1-4; a weak D match, TRBD1 (6 bases). This CDR3 is built from 15 residues. Germline CDR1 MNHEY, CDR2 SVGAGI. With 1 base removed from V and 8 bases from J, the gap between germline ends came to 14 bases. DNA for the CDR3: TGTGCCAGCAGTTACTTGCCCAGGGGCAACGAAAAACTGTTTTTT. Translated, it gives CASSYLPRGNEKLFF.

Written as DNA, the CDR3 is TGTGCCAGCAGTGTGGCAGGACATGGCTACACCTTC. Translating gives CASSVAGHGYTF. The chain is built from TRBV6-1 and TRBJ1-2; D gene unclear. The CDR3 is made up of 12 amino acids. The V end was cut by 4 bases, the J end by 6 bases, with 9 bases between. Germline loops: CDR1 MNHNS, CDR2 SASEGT.

This clone was counted between two and nine times. V and J are TRBV5-8 and TRBJ2-5; TRBD1 or TRBD2 may be the D gene (5 bases each). V was pared by 4 bases and J by 7 bases, with 14 bases between. Germline assignment: CDR1 SGHTS and CDR2 YDEGEE. The CDR3 is 13 residues long. The CDR3: CASSLGTSGTQYF. The CDR3 coding sequence is TGTGCCAGCAGCCTTGGGACCTCGGGGACCCAGTACTTC.

This chain connects TRBV29-1 to TRBJ1-4; possible D gene TRBD1, 5 bases. The CDR3 is 13 amino acids. V was pared by 3 bases and J by 8 bases, with 13 bases between. Germline CDR1 reads SQVTM; CDR2 reads ANQGSEA. The CDR3 DNA reads as TGCAGCGTTGATTTTCAGGGTGGGGAAAAACTGTTTTTT. It encodes CSVDFQGGEKLFF.

This clone was counted a single time. This sequence joins TRBV30 and TRBJ2-1; D might be TRBD1 or TRBD2, each matching 5 bases. With 0 bases removed from V and 3 bases from J, the gap between germline ends came to 15 bases. CDR1 is GTSNPN and CDR2 is SVGIG in the germline V gene (reference sequence). The CDR3 covers 16 residues. The CDR3 region is CAWSVSRVRGYNEQFF. DNA of the CDR3: TGTGCCTGGAGTGTTTCCAGGGTCCGGGGCTACAATGAGCAGTTCTTC.

Regarding this clone: This clone may be a read error of a much larger clone one base away. The V and J genes are TRBV7-9 and TRBJ1-5; 7 nucleotides line up with TRBD1. V dropped 5 bases and J dropped 6; count of bases not matched to a gene: 4. Germline CDR1 reads SEHNR; CDR2 reads FQNEAQ (reference sequence). CDR3 size: 13 residues. CDR3 loop: CASSVGGSQPQHF. Written as DNA, the CDR3 is TGTGCCAGCAGCGTAGGGGGCAGTCAGCCCCAGCATTTT.

The chain uses TRBV9 and TRBJ2-6; D may be TRBD1 (6 bases). Per germline, CDR1 SGDLS and CDR2 YYNGEE. The CDR3 length is 15 residues. V was trimmed by 4 bases and J by 2 bases, leaving 10 bases between them. This CDR3 reads CASSQGMAGANVLTF. CDR3 in DNA: TGTGCCAGCAGCCAGGGGATGGCTGGGGCCAACGTCCTGACTTTC.

The rearrangement joins TRBV11-1 to TRBJ2-3; perhaps TRBD2 as D (5 bases). The CDR3 length is 13 residues. Per the germline V gene, CDR1 is SGHAT and CDR2 is FQDESV (reference sequence). With 5 bases removed from V and 4 bases from J, the gap between germline ends came to 10 bases. This CDR3 reads CASSTLAADTQYF. For the CDR3, the DNA is TGTGCCAGCAGCACCCTAGCAGCAGATACGCAGTATTTT.

The chain uses TRBV4-1 and TRBJ1-5, with D unresolved. Germline values: CDR1 MGHRA, CDR2 YSYEKL. V was clipped by 0 bases and J by 3 bases, with 9 bases between them. The CDR3 covers 15 residues. The CDR3 sequence: CASSQEERNNQPQHF. The CDR3 nucleotides are TGCGCCAGCAGCCAAGAAGAACGGAACAATCAGCCCCAGCATTTT.

The chain carries TRBV5-4 and TRBJ1-5; TRBD1 agrees at 7 bases. CDR1 SGHNT and CDR2 YYREEE come from the germline V gene (reference sequence). CDR3 length: 14 amino acids. V dropped 3 bases and J dropped 4; count of bases not matched to a gene: 4. Here the CDR3 reads CASSSDRANQPQHF. The CDR3 region has the DNA TGTGCCAGCAGCTCCGACAGGGCAAATCAGCCCCAGCATTTT. The full variable domain, in which reference TRBV5-4 and TRBJ1-5 provide the parts outside the CDR3, is ETGVTQSPTHLIKTRGQQVTLRCSSQSGHNTVSWYQQALGQGPQFIFQYYREEENGRGNFPPRFSGLQFPNYSSELNVNALELDDSALYLCASSSDRANQPQHFGDGTRLSIL.

This sequence joins TRBV2 and TRBJ2-5; a possible D gene is TRBD2 (6 bases). Germline loops: CDR1 SNHLY, CDR2 FYNNEI. This CDR3 region has 11 residues. Trimming stripped 8 bases from V and 5 bases from J, with 9 bases between. The CDR3 DNA reads as TGTGCCAGCTTGGGAGGTGAGACCCAGTACTTC. It yields the protein CASLGGETQYF.

This chain uses TRBV27 with TRBJ2-1; 7 positions agree with TRBD1. The V gene end was trimmed by 6 bases and the J gene end by 7 bases; junction bases not matched to a gene: 6. The CDR3 contains 13 residues. Germline CDR1 reads MNHEY; CDR2 reads SMNVEV (reference sequence). The chain's CDR3 is CASRPGQTNEQFF. The CDR3 DNA reads as TGTGCCAGCAGACCGGGACAGACTAATGAGCAGTTCTTC.

The rearrangement links TRBV25-1 to TRBJ1-5; D remains unclear. Germline V CDR1 and CDR2: MGHDK, SYGVNS. V was cut by 1 base and J by 2 bases, with 9 bases left in between. The CDR3 has 15 amino acids. CDR3 nucleotide sequence: TGTGCCAGCAGTGAATGGTACCGCGGCAATCAGCCCCAGCATTTT. Its translation is CASSEWYRGNQPQHF.

Regarding this clone: Other nucleotide sequences in the sample specify the same CDR3. The CDR3 is CSATGTGNYGYTF. Here the CDR3 DNA reads TGCAGCGCCACCGGGACAGGGAACTATGGCTACACCTTC. This chain connects TRBV29-1 to TRBJ1-2; the match to TRBD1 covers 9 bases. The germline gives CDR1 SQVTM, CDR2 ANQGSEA. The CDR3 loop spans 13 amino acids. J was trimmed by 2 bases and V by 7 bases; bases with no gene match: 5.

The V and J genes are TRBV6-6 and TRBJ1-1; 7 bases map to TRBD1. Germline V CDR1 and CDR2: MNHNY, SVGAGI (reference sequence). Trimming cost V 10 bases and J 6 bases; bases outside gene matches: 8. This CDR3 comprises 12 residues. The CDR3 protein is CATDRVGAEAFF. CDR3 bases: TGTGCCACCGACAGGGTGGGCGCTGAAGCTTTCTTT.

This rearrangement joins TRBV15 to TRBJ2-6; D is tentatively TRBD1 or TRBD2 (5 bases each). The CDR3 is 18 amino acids. Germline loops: CDR1 LNHNV, CDR2 YYDKDF (reference sequence). V lost 3 bases, J lost 3 bases, and 18 bases lay in between. The CDR3 loop reads CATSRFGAGARGANVLTF. The CDR3 coding sequence is TGTGCCACCAGCAGGTTCGGGGCCGGAGCTCGTGGGGCCAACGTCCTGACTTTC.

V usage is TRBV7-9 and J usage is TRBJ2-3, with D unresolved. Germline assignment: CDR1 SEHNR and CDR2 FQNEAQ (reference sequence). The CDR3 covers 14 residues. V lost 1 base, J lost 4 bases, and 9 bases lay in between. The CDR3 here is CASSLDFHADTQYF. The CDR3 coding sequence is TGTGCCAGCAGCTTAGACTTTCATGCAGATACGCAGTATTTT.

This rearrangement joins TRBV30 to TRBJ2-5; D is unresolved. CDR3 size: 13 residues. V lost 5 bases, J lost 5 bases, and 15 bases lay in between. CDR1 and CDR2 (germline): GTSNPN, SVGIG (reference sequence). As DNA, the CDR3 is TGTGCCTGGGGCTGGAAGGGAACCGAGACCCAGTACTTC. Translation: CAWGWKGTETQYF.

This clone has a handful of counts. CDR3 coding DNA: TGTGCCTGGAGTAAGCGGGGGGGCTACAATGAGCAGTTCTTC. Its protein is CAWSKRGGYNEQFF. The V gene is TRBV30, the J gene TRBJ2-1; TRBD2 matches 10 bases. Germline V lookup: CDR1 GTSNPN, CDR2 SVGIG (reference sequence). The CDR3 runs 14 residues. The V gene end was trimmed by 2 bases and the J gene end by 3 bases; junction bases not matched to a gene: 1. Variable domain in full (rest from reference TRBV30 and TRBJ2-1): SQTIHQWPATLVQPVGSPLSLECTVEGTSNPNLYWYRQAAGRGLQLLFYSVGIGQISSEVPQNLSASRPQDRQFILSSKKLLLSDSGFYLCAWSKRGGYNEQFFGPGTRLTVL.

The rearrangement uses TRBV6-5 and TRBJ1-2; the D gene is possibly TRBD1 (5 bases). CDR1 and CDR2 (germline): MNHEY, SVGAGI. Trimming pared 4 bases from V and 6 bases from J, leaving 6 bases between. The CDR3 is 11 amino acids. This chain's CDR3 is CASSSGDGYTF. As DNA, the CDR3 is TGTGCCAGCAGTTCGGGGGATGGCTACACCTTC.

The rearrangement joins TRBV7-2 to TRBJ2-1; tentative D call: TRBD2 (6 bases). The CDR3 spans 14 residues. Germline values: CDR1 SGHTA, CDR2 FQGNSA. Between the trimmed V and J ends, which lost 1 base and 4 bases, there was a span of 8 bases. The CDR3 spells CASSLGLDYNEQFF. The CDR3, as DNA: TGTGCCAGCAGCTTAGGACTAGATTACAATGAGCAGTTCTTC.

This clone was seen only a few times. This chain links TRBV30 with TRBJ2-7; D not certain. The germline CDR1 and CDR2 sequences are GTSNPN and SVGIG (reference sequence). Trimming cost V 0 bases and J 1 base, with 13 bases left between them. The CDR3 runs to 15 residues. In nucleotides, the CDR3 is TGTGCCTGGAGTGTTATGGCCCTCCGGTCCTACGAGCAGTACTTC. Its protein product is CAWSVMALRSYEQYF.

The J gene is TRBJ2-1, the V gene TRBV7-9; 11 nucleotides match TRBD2. Germline values: CDR1 SEHNR, CDR2 FQNEAQ (reference sequence). Trimming removed 2 bases from V and 12 bases from J; junction bases left unmatched: 12. This CDR3 is built from 16 residues. The CDR3 here is CASSLLTSGERVAQFF. In DNA, the CDR3 is TGTGCCAGCAGCTTACTGACTAGCGGGGAGCGAGTGGCGCAGTTCTTC.

The chain recombines TRBV29-1 with TRBJ2-5; 9 bases map to TRBD1. Germline V gene lookup returns CDR1 SQVTM and CDR2 ANQGSEA. The CDR3 runs 13 residues. V shed 7 bases, J shed 5 bases, and the junction held 8 bases outside the gene matches. This CDR3 reads CSGLTGGRETQYF. The CDR3 DNA reads TGCAGCGGCCTGACAGGGGGTCGTGAGACCCAGTACTTC.

The gene calls are TRBV2 and TRBJ2-1; TRBD2 agrees at 10 bases. CDR1 is SNHLY and CDR2 is FYNNEI in the germline V gene. J lost 7 bases, V lost 5 bases, and 14 bases had no gene match. The CDR3 runs to 17 residues. The CDR3 protein is CASSPLLLAGTRNEQFF. In DNA form, the CDR3 reads TGTGCCAGCAGTCCCCTATTACTAGCGGGGACCCGGAATGAGCAGTTCTTC.

In DNA, the CDR3 is TGTGCCTGGAGTGGACAGGCGGCAGATACGCAGTATTTT. This sequence encodes CAWSGQAADTQYF. This chain uses TRBV30 with TRBJ2-3, with D maybe TRBD1 (6 bases). Germline V lookup: CDR1 GTSNPN, CDR2 SVGIG (reference sequence). V shed 1 base and J shed 4 bases, with 9 bases lying between them. The CDR3 length is 13 residues.

A single count supports this clone. The V gene is TRBV10-2, the J gene TRBJ2-2; TRBD2 aligns across 8 bases. The length of the CDR3 is 14 residues. V lost 5 bases and J lost 4; bases outside the gene matches: 3. The V gene's germline CDR1 is WSHSY and CDR2 SAAADI. CDR3 region: CASSLAGITGELFF. CDR3 DNA sequence: TGCGCCAGCAGTTTAGCGGGGATCACCGGGGAGCTGTTTTTT.